Shown below are 25 T cell receptor beta chains from a single sample sequenced in a study of regulatory T cells in long-lasting Graves disease. Time point noted: newly diagnosed GD, antithyroid drugs for less than 3 months. The authors made the TCR library using RNA they extracted from PBMCs. Through Arm-PCR of CDR3 regions and iRepertoire HTBI primers, TCR beta libraries were built. TCRdb reprocessed the multiplex PCR reads via MiXCR and lists one record per CDR3 protein. The data show roughly 610,000 distinct CDR3 sequences, about 15% seen once. The data were also submitted as part of a second study, on T cells in Graves' hyperthyroidism and ophthalmopathy.

This sample comprised peripheral blood mononuclear cells (PBMCs), obtained at new diagnosis, from a patient treated with antithyroid drugs. These receptors came from a woman in her thirties with Graves disease.

This clonotype was found many times. The chain combines TRBV3-1 with TRBJ2-1; 9 nucleotides align to TRBD2. The CDR3 extends over 16 amino acids. The ends lost 0 bases at V and 3 bases at J; junction bases unmatched: 3. Germline V gene data show CDR1 as LGHDT and CDR2 as YNNKEL (reference sequence). The CDR3 nucleotides are TGTGCCAGCAGCCAAGAGGGGACTAGCAGCTACAATGAGCAGTTCTTC. The encoded protein is CASSQEGTSSYNEQFF.

Concerning this clonotype: A single base is all that separates this from a far larger clone, so a read error is likely. This CDR3 is missing its conserved last phenylalanine or tryptophan, likely due to a read error. The chain combines TRBV27 with TRBJ1-2; D is ambiguous. Per germline, CDR1 MNHEY and CDR2 SMNVEV (reference sequence). The CDR3 consists of 15 residues. The V and J ends lost 6 bases and 4 bases respectively, with 18 bases between them. CDR3 DNA sequence: TGTGCCAGCAGCTTCATAGGAGGGAGACTCTATGGCTACACCCTC. Protein: CASSFIGGRLYGYTL.

As to this clonotype: Sequence at one end of the junction differs from germline and may be a read error. The chain joins TRBV27 to TRBJ1-4, with D possibly matching TRBD1 (5 bases). Germline assignment: CDR1 MNHEY and CDR2 SMNVEV (reference sequence). The CDR3 consists of 14 residues. DNA for the CDR3: TGTGCCAGCAGTCCCTTTACGGGGGATGAAAAACTGCTTTTT. Its translation is CASSPFTGDEKLLF.

This clonotype came up a few times. The chain uses TRBV7-9 and TRBJ2-2, with TRBD1 matching 7 bases. CDR3 length: 15 residues. V was pared by 10 bases and J by 1 base, with 9 bases of the junction left unmatched. Germline V gives CDR1 SEHNR, CDR2 FQNEAQ (reference sequence). The CDR3 spells CATPPGQRNTGELFF. In nucleotides, the CDR3 is TGTGCCACCCCTCCGGGACAGCGGAACACCGGGGAGCTGTTTTTT. Together with reference TRBV7-9 and TRBJ2-2, the CDR3 gives the full variable domain: DTGVSQNPRHKITKRGQNVTFRCDPISEHNRLYWYRQTLGQGPEFLTYFQNEAQLEKSRLLSDRFSAERPKGSFSTLEIQRTEQGDSAMYLCATPPGQRNTGELFFGEGSRLTVL.

This clonotype has a count of ten or more. The chain couples TRBV12-3 or TRBV12-4 to TRBJ1-2, with D maybe TRBD1 (6 bases). This CDR3 contains 13 residues. The V and J ends lost 8 bases and 9 bases respectively, with 19 bases between them. The CDR3 sequence: CASEGEYTASYTF. The CDR3 DNA reads TGTGCCAGCGAGGGGGAGTACACGGCAAGCTACACCTTC.

This clonotype occurred a few times. This chain links TRBV30 with TRBJ1-1, with D unclear. The CDR3 totals 11 residues. Trimming left V 2 bases short and J 7 bases short, with 8 bases between. Germline values: CDR1 GTSNPN, CDR2 SVGIG (reference sequence). CDR3 residues: CAWSRGIEAFF. As DNA, the CDR3 is TGTGCCTGGAGTCGAGGGATTGAAGCTTTCTTT.

This rearrangement joins TRBV4-1 to TRBJ1-6; D is ambiguous. V gave up 3 bases and J gave up 12 bases, with 12 bases separating them. The CDR3 loop spans 13 amino acids. Germline loops: CDR1 MGHRA, CDR2 YSYEKL. The CDR3 coding sequence is TGCGCCAGCAGCCAGGTTCTTACCCAACCCCTCCACTTT. Translation gives CASSQVLTQPLHF.

J is TRBJ2-2 and V is TRBV7-9; 14 bases line up with TRBD2. V gave up 6 bases and J gave up 4 bases; unmatched junction bases: 7. This CDR3 region has 17 residues. Per germline, CDR1 SEHNR and CDR2 FQNEAQ (reference sequence). The DNA for the CDR3 is TGTGCCAGCAGTCCGGGACTAGCGGGAGCGAGCACCGGGGAGCTGTTTTTT. Translation gives CASSPGLAGASTGELFF.

This clonotype was seen a few times. The chain recombines TRBV3-1 with TRBJ1-6; the match to TRBD1 covers 9 bases. Germline CDR1 and CDR2: LGHDT and YNNKEL (reference sequence). The V gene end was trimmed by 1 base and the J gene end by 7 bases; junction bases not matched to a gene: 2. The CDR3 is 15 residues long. In DNA, the CDR3 is TGTGCCAGCAGCCAAGGACAGGGGGAGAATTCACCCCTCCACTTT. It codes for CASSQGQGENSPLHF.

This clonotype was seen more than once but under ten times. The chain employs TRBV19 and TRBJ1-6, with D unresolved. Trimming stripped 3 bases from V and 5 bases from J, with 17 bases between. Germline V gives CDR1 LNHDA, CDR2 SQIVND (reference sequence). CDR3 length equals 17 residues. The CDR3: CASSIGPTARHNSPLHF. The CDR3 DNA follows: TGTGCCAGTAGTATTGGGCCGACCGCGCGCCATAATTCACCCCTCCACTTT.

The rearrangement uses TRBV7-3 and TRBJ2-1; the match to TRBD2 covers 10 bases. After removal of 6 bases from V and 4 bases from J, the junction contained 6 bases not matched to a gene. Germline V gives CDR1 SGHTA, CDR2 FQGTGA. CDR3 length: 15 amino acids. In DNA form, the CDR3 reads TGTGCCAGCAGAAAGCGGGAGGGCCCTTACAATGAGCAGTTCTTC. This encodes CASRKREGPYNEQFF.

Details on this clonotype: One end of the junction does not line up with germline, which may come from a read error. The chain joins TRBV12-3 or TRBV12-4 to TRBJ2-5; 11 bases line up with TRBD2. The length of the CDR3 is 13 residues. CDR3 loop: CASSGLAGETRYF. The CDR3 DNA reads as TGTGCCAGCAGCGGACTAGCGGGTGAGACCCGGTACTTC.

V is TRBV6-4 and J is TRBJ1-2; weak D call: TRBD1 (6 bases). CDR3 size: 13 residues. Germline loops: CDR1 MRHNA, CDR2 SNTAGT. The V gene lost 6 bases and the J gene lost 8 bases, with 16 bases spanning the gap. CDR3 DNA sequence: TGTGCCAGCAGCCCGGGGGCGTCTGGAGGCTACACCTTC. It specifies CASSPGASGGYTF.

This clonotype was picked up many times. V is TRBV29-1 and J is TRBJ1-1, with TRBD1 identical over 7 bases. The germline V gene has CDR1 SQVTM and CDR2 ANQGSEA. CDR3 length: 13 residues. V trimming: 4 bases; J trimming: 4 bases; junction bases outside the gene matches: 6. The CDR3 coding sequence is TGCAGCGTTGTAGGGGGCTGGGGCACTGAAGCTTTCTTT. Protein: CSVVGGWGTEAFF.

The genes are TRBV11-2 and TRBJ2-7; D might be TRBD1 (6 bases). The V end lost 0 bases, the J end lost 5 bases, and 11 bases lay between the germline ends. The CDR3 has 14 residues. The germline gives CDR1 SGHAT, CDR2 FQNNGV. The CDR3 here is CASSLDPQGHEQYF. The CDR3, as DNA: TGTGCCAGCAGCTTAGATCCACAGGGCCACGAGCAGTACTTC.

The CDR3 bases are TGCAGTGCTAGAGACCCGGGACAGGGGACAGATACGCAGTATTTT. Translated, it gives CSARDPGQGTDTQYF. The chain carries TRBV20-1 and TRBJ2-3; 10 bases fit TRBD1. The CDR3 sequence is 15 residues long. CDR1 DFQATT and CDR2 SNEGSKA come from the germline V gene (reference sequence). J gave up 3 bases and V 0 bases, and 3 bases lay outside the gene matches.

This clonotype was picked up many times. The rearrangement joins TRBV12-3 or TRBV12-4 to TRBJ1-4, with D perhaps matching TRBD1 (5 bases). The CDR3 is 15 residues long. Trimming shortened V by 4 bases and J by 5 bases, and 14 bases separated the two germline ends. The CDR3 sequence is CASSSGGTANEKLFF. The CDR3 DNA follows: TGTGCCAGCAGTTCTGGGGGGACTGCAAATGAAAAACTGTTTTTT.

V is TRBV12-3 or TRBV12-4 and J is TRBJ2-5; D possibly corresponds to TRBD2 (6 bases). Trimming shortened V by 6 bases and J by 0 bases, and 20 bases separated the two germline ends. The CDR3 totals 17 residues. CDR3 DNA: TGTGCCAGCAGCTTGAAGAGACTAGTGGGAAACCAAGAGACCCAGTACTTC. Protein product: CASSLKRLVGNQETQYF.

This chain uses TRBV12-3 or TRBV12-4 with TRBJ2-1; D not resolved. This CDR3 has 16 residues. V gave up 6 bases and J gave up 2 bases, with 17 bases separating them. The CDR3: CASSLGQFRAYNEQFF. The CDR3 DNA reads as TGTGCCAGCAGCCTAGGGCAGTTCCGAGCCTACAATGAGCAGTTCTTC.

A few counts support this clonotype. This rearrangement joins TRBV28 to TRBJ1-5; D is unresolved. Trimming removed 2 bases from V and 0 bases from J, with 5 bases in between. CDR3 length equals 14 residues. The V gene's germline CDR1 is MDHEN and CDR2 SYDVKM. The chain's CDR3 is CASSLPYSNQPQHF. The DNA of the CDR3 is TGTGCCAGCAGTTTACCTTATAGCAATCAGCCCCAGCATTTT.

This clonotype has a count of ten or more. This sequence joins TRBV28 and TRBJ2-2; TRBD1 matches at 7 bases. V shed 3 bases and J 5 bases; nucleotides not matched to a gene: 9. The length of the CDR3 is 16 residues. From germline, CDR1 is MDHEN and CDR2 SYDVKM. The CDR3 spells CASSFTGAIWTGELFF. In DNA form, the CDR3 reads TGTGCCAGCAGTTTTACAGGGGCGATTTGGACCGGGGAGCTGTTTTTT.

The chain uses TRBV4-1 and TRBJ1-2; D uncertain. The CDR3 is 17 residues long. Between the trimmed V and J ends, which lost 0 bases and 5 bases, there was a span of 19 bases. Germline V gene data show CDR1 as MGHRA and CDR2 as YSYEKL. CDR3 protein: CASSQEGKGIPYYGYTF. CDR3 sequence (DNA): TGCGCCAGCAGCCAAGAGGGGAAAGGGATCCCTTATTATGGCTACACCTTC.

This clonotype came up many times. The V gene is TRBV11-2, the J gene TRBJ2-5; no reliable D call. Germline CDR1 is SGHAT and CDR2 is FQNNGV. V was shortened by 1 base and J by 1 base, with 10 bases between the two germline ends. The length of the CDR3 is 15 residues. The CDR3 loop is CASSLVSHFQETQYF. In nucleotides, the CDR3 is TGTGCCAGCAGCTTAGTGAGTCACTTCCAAGAGACCCAGTACTTC. Full variable domain (missing parts from reference TRBV11-2 and TRBJ2-5): EAGVAQSPRYKIIEKRQSVAFWCNPISGHATLYWYQQILGQGPKLLIQFQNNGVVDDSQLPKDRFSAERLKGVDSTLKIQPAKLEDSAVYLCASSLVSHFQETQYFGPGTRLLVL.

This clonotype was seen ten or more times. The genes are TRBV6-1 and TRBJ1-1; D possibly corresponds to TRBD1 (5 bases). CDR3 size: 15 residues. The germline V gene has CDR1 MNHNS and CDR2 SASEGT. Trimming cost V 8 bases and J 5 bases, with 21 bases left between them. The CDR3 region is CASQAPGILSTEAFF. As DNA, the CDR3 is TGTGCCAGCCAAGCTCCAGGGATACTGTCGACTGAAGCTTTCTTT.

This clonotype was picked up many times. This chain joins TRBV20-1 and TRBJ1-1, with 7 bases matching TRBD1. This CDR3 is 15 amino acids long. The V segment lost 4 bases and the J segment 0 bases; nucleotides outside the gene matches: 8. Germline V gene sequence: CDR1 DFQATT, CDR2 SNEGSKA (reference sequence). The CDR3 spells CSATQGGSLNTEAFF. The CDR3 bases are TGCAGTGCTACGCAGGGGGGTAGCCTGAACACTGAAGCTTTCTTT.